This T cell receptor beta chain was profiled in a study of vaccination effects on CD4 cells after COVID-19. Study-wide results and caveats: Clonal contraction was marked in infection- and vaccine-induced clones late after vaccination.

Notes on this clone: Its antigen is still unknown.

Method: immunoSEQ multiplex PCR; TCRdb's copy keeps in-frame clones and lacks some. The sample has tens of thousands of clones; more than 60% are singletons. The CDR3 has 15 amino acids. Per the germline V gene, CDR1 is SEHNR and CDR2 is FQNEAQ (reference sequence). V was trimmed by 1 base and J by 3 bases, leaving 9 bases between them. Antigen-specific CD4+ T cells were expanded (with viral peptide pools) by the ViraFEST assay ahead of sequencing. CD4+ T cells were isolated after nine to ten days of culture. Vaccinated recipients, who were negative for nucleocapsid antibodies, had no history of SARS-CoV-2 infection. Half of the medium was exchanged for IL-2 medium on both days 3 and 7.

The receptor was isolated from a human donor who received a COVID-19 vaccine. The chain combines TRBV7-9 with TRBJ1-4, with D hard to call. Sequencing used CD4+ T cells from PBMCs cultured with SARS-CoV-2 spike peptides, obtained before COVID-19 vaccination. The CDR3 region is CASSLGPDANEKLFF. For the CDR3, the DNA is TGTGCCAGCAGCTTAGGGCCTGATGCTAATGAAAAACTGTTTTTT.